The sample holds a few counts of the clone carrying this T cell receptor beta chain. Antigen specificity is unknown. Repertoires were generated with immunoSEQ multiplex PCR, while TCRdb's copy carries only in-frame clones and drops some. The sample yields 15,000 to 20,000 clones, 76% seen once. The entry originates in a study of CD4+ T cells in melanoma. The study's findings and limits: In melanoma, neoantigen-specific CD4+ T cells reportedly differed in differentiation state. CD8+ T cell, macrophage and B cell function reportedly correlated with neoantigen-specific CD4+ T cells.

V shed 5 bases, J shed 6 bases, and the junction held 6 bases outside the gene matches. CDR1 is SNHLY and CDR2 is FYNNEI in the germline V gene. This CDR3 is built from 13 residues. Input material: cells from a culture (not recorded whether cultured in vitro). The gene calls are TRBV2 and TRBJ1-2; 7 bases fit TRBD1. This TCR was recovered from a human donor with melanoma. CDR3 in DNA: TGTGCCAGCAGTTCACAGGGGTTGGATGGCTACACCTTC. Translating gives CASSSQGLDGYTF.